This T cell receptor beta chain was identified in a study of blood T cell repertoires in COVID-19. V shed 4 bases and J shed 0 bases, with 10 bases lying between them. Germline lookup yields CDR1 LGHDT and CDR2 YNNKEL (reference sequence). The CDR3 covers 15 residues. Assay: immunoSEQ multiplex PCR; the TCRdb copy retains only in-frame clones and omits some. The profile shows over 200,000 clones, 83% of them singletons. The chain couples TRBV3-1 (or the pseudogene TRBV3-2) to TRBJ1-3, with unresolved D. This TCR was sampled from a middle-aged woman with active or convalescent COVID-19. Sequenced: peripheral blood. In DNA form, the CDR3 reads TGTGCCAGCAGCCTCGCCATCAGCTCTGGAAACACCATATATTTT. It codes for CASSLAISSGNTIYF.